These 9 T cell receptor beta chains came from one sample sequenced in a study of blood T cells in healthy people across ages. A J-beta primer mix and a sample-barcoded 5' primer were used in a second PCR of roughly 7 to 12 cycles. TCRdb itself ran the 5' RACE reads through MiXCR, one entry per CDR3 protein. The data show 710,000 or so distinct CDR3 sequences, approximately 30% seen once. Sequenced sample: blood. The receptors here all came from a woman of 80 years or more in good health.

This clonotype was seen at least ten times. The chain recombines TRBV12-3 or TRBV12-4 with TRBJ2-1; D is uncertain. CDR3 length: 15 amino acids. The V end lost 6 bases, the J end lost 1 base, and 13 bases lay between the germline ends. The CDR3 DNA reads TGTGCCAGCAGGTACGCCTCCGGTTCCTACAATGAGCAGTTCTTC. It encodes CASRYASGSYNEQFF.

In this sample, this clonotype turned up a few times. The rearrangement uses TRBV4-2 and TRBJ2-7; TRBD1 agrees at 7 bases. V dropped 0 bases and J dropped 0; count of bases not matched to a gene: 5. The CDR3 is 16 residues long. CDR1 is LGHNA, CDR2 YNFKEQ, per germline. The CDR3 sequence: CASSQDRDSPSYEQYF. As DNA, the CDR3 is TGTGCCAGCAGCCAAGATAGGGACAGCCCCTCCTACGAGCAGTACTTC.

Here the CDR3 DNA reads TGTGCCAGCAGCCCAGGGCAGGGCTGGGGCAGTGAGCAGTTCTTC. It is translated as CASSPGQGWGSEQFF. The chain carries TRBV9 and TRBJ2-1; D might be TRBD1 (5 bases). Trimming removed 4 bases at V and 9 bases at J, with 20 bases between. The CDR3 extends over 15 amino acids. Germline CDR1 reads SGDLS; CDR2 reads YYNGEE.

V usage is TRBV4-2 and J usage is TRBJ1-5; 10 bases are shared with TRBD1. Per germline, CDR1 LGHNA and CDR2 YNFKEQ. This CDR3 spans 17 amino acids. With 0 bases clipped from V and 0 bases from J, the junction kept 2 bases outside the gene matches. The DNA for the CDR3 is TGTGCCAGCAGCCAAGATGACAGGGGGCATAGCAATCAGCCCCAGCATTTT. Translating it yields CASSQDDRGHSNQPQHF.

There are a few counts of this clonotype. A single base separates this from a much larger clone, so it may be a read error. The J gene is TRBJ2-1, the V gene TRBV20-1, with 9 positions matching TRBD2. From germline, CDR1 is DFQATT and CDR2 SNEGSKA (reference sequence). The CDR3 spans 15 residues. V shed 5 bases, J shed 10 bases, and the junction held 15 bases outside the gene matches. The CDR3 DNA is TGCAGTGCTGGGAGAGCGGGGGGCGCGGGGGTCGAGCAGTTCTTC. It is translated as CSAGRAGGAGVEQFF.

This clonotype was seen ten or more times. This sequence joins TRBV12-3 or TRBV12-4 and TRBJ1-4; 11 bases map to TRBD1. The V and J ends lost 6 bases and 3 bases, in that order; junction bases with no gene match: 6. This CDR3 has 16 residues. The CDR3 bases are TGTGCCAGCAGCGGGACAGGGGGAATTTCTAATGAAAAACTGTTTTTT. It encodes CASSGTGGISNEKLFF.

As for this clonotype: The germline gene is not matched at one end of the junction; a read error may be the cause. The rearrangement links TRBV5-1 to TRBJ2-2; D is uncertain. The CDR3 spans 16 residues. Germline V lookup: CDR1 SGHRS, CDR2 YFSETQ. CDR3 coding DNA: TGCGCGAGCAAAGAAGGAGTGTCCCTCCACACCGGGGAGCTGTTTTTT. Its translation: CASKEGVSLHTGELFF.

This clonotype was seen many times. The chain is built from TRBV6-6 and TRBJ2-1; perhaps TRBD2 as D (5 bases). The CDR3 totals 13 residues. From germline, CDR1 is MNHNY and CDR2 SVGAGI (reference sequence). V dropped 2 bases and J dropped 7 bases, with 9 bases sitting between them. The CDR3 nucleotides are TGTGCCAGCAGTTACCGGACGGGGAATGAGCAGTTCTTC. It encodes CASSYRTGNEQFF.

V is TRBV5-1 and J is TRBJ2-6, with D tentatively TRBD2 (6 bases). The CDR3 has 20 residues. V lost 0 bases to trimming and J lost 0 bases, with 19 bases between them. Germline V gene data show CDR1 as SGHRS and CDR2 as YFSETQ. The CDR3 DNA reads TGCGCCAGCAGCTTGGTCCGGGGGTCTCTCAGGTCCTCTGGGGCCAACGTCCTGACTTTC. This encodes CASSLVRGSLRSSGANVLTF.